Listed below are T cell receptor beta chains from one sample, sequenced in a study of Ad26.COV2.S vaccination and SARS-CoV-2 variants. Clones were sequenced by immunoSEQ multiplex PCR, and TCRdb holds only the in-frame ones, with some missing. The top ten hold 9.5% to 12% of the sample, which has 200,000 to 300,000 clones, roughly 90% seen once. The sequenced sample was peripheral blood, obtained in a trial of Ad26.COV2.S vaccine versus placebo. These receptors originate from a person aged 18-60 years who received the Ad26.COV2.S COVID-19 vaccine or a placebo. The CDR3 runs from the conserved cysteine through the conserved F or W. A D gene is named only where the DNA matches it firmly. A row's size may be missing; if present it is once, few, many or a size class.

D	size	V	length	J	CDR3	DNA
TRBD2	.	TRBV5-1	12	TRBJ2-1	CASRREGNEQFF	TGCGCCAGCAGGCGGGAGGGCAATGAGCAGTTCTTC
.	.	TRBV24-1	18	TRBJ2-5	CATSDFPAAPAGRETQYF	TGTGCCACCAGTGATTTCCCTGCAGCTCCGGCTGGGAGGGAGACCCAGTACTTC
.	.	TRBV11-2	12	TRBJ2-1	CASSQGGNEQFF	TGTGCCAGCAGCCAAGGGGGCAATGAGCAGTTCTTC
TRBD1	.	TRBV9	14	TRBJ1-2	CASSVQGVDYGYTF	TGTGCCAGCAGCGTGCAGGGGGTCGACTATGGCTACACCTTC
TRBD2	.	TRBV6-4	14	TRBJ2-3	CASSGAGGRDTQYF	TGTGCCAGCAGTGGTGCGGGAGGGCGGGATACGCAGTATTTT
TRBD1	.	TRBV19	14	TRBJ2-1	CASSILTGGNEQFF	TGTGCCAGTAGTATATTGACAGGGGGCAATGAGCAGTTCTTC
.	.	TRBV2	12	TRBJ1-4	CASSEVGGKLFF	TGTGCCAGCAGTGAAGTGGGGGGGAAACTGTTTTTT
.	.	TRBV5-8	15	TRBJ1-6	CASSLAGGYNSPLHF	TGTGCCAGCAGCTTGGCGGGCGGCTATAATTCACCCCTCCACTTT
TRBD1	.	TRBV27	15	TRBJ2-7	CASSYTGGSAYEQYF	TGTGCCAGCAGTTACACAGGGGGTAGCGCTTACGAGCAGTACTTC
TRBD2	.	TRBV5-5	15	TRBJ2-7	CASSRGGGLPREQYF	TGTGCCAGCAGCCGGGGCGGGGGGCTCCCGCGGGAGCAGTACTTC
.	few	TRBV10-3	15	TRBJ1-5	CATLDGGYSNQPQHF	TGTGCCACCCTAGACGGGGGGTATAGCAATCAGCCCCAGCATTTT
.	.	TRBV6-2/TRBV6-3	14	TRBJ1-2	CASSSPGVWYGYTF	TGTGCCAGCAGTTCCCCAGGGGTTTGGTATGGCTACACCTTC
TRBD2	once	TRBV6-5	16	TRBJ2-3	CASSYRGSGNTDTQYF	TGTGCCAGCAGTTACCGTGGTAGCGGGAACACAGATACGCAGTATTTT
TRBD1	.	TRBV5-6	16	TRBJ2-7	CASSLSDRGIRYEQYF	TGTGCCAGCAGCTTATCGGACAGGGGGATTAGATACGAGCAGTACTTC
.	.	TRBV7-6	17	TRBJ2-3	CASSLAEWGPSTDTQYF	TGTGCCAGCAGCTTAGCGGAGTGGGGGCCTAGCACAGATACGCAGTATTTT
.	.	TRBV20-1	14	TRBJ1-5	CSASSPGGNQPQHF	TGCAGTGCTAGTAGCCCAGGCGGCAATCAGCCCCAGCATTTT
.	.	TRBV7-2	15	TRBJ1-2	CASSSPPGARYGYTF	TGTGCCAGCAGCTCCCCCCCGGGGGCGCGGTATGGCTACACCTTC